The present T cell receptor (beta chain) was sequenced within a study of blood T cell repertoires in COVID-19. The CDR3 runs 16 residues. After removal of 4 bases from V and 2 bases from J, the junction contained 7 bases not matched to a gene. Germline loops: CDR1 SGHTS, CDR2 YDEGEE. Each participant's cohort was designated according to participant-reported clinical history. Repertoires were generated with immunoSEQ multiplex PCR, while TCRdb's copy carries only in-frame clones and drops some. The sample comprises nearly 200,000 clones, around 92% of which are singletons, and approximately 8.1% rests with the top ten.

The origin of this receptor is a woman between 18 and 29 years old who had recovered from COVID-19. Sample: PBMCs or T cells enriched from blood (not recorded which). The chain links TRBV5-8 to TRBJ1-5; 9 nucleotides match TRBD1. The CDR3 reads CASSPGTGPGNQPQHF. The CDR3 nucleotides are TGTGCCAGCAGCCCCGGGACAGGGCCAGGCAATCAGCCCCAGCATTTT.